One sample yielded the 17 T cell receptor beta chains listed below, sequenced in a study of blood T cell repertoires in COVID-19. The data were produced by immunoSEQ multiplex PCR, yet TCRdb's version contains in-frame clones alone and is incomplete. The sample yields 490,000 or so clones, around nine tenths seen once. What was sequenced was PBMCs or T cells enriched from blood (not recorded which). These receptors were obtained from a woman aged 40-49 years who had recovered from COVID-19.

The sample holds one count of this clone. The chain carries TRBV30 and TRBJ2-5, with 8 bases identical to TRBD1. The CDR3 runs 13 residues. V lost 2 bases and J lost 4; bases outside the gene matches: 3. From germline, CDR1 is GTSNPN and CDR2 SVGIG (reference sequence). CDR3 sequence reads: CAWSPGGVETQYF. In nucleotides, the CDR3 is TGTGCCTGGAGTCCAGGGGGCGTAGAGACCCAGTACTTC.

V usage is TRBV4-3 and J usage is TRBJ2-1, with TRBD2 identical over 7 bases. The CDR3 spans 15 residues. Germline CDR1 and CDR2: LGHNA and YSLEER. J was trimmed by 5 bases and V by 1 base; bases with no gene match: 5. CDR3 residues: CASSQGPSGNNEQFF. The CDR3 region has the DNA TGCGCCAGCAGCCAAGGGCCTAGCGGTAACAATGAGCAGTTCTTC.

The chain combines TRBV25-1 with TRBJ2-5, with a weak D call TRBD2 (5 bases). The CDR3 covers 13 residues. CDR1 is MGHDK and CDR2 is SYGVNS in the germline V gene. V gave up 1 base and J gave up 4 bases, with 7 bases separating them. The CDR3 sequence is CASSESRVETQYF. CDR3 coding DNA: TGTGCCAGCAGTGAATCGAGGGTAGAGACCCAGTACTTC.

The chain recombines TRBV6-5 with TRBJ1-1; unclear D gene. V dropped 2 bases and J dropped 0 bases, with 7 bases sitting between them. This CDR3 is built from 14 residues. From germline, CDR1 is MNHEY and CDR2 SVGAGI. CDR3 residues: CASSYEPLNTEAFF. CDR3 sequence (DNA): TGTGCCAGCAGTTACGAGCCCTTGAACACTGAAGCTTTCTTT.

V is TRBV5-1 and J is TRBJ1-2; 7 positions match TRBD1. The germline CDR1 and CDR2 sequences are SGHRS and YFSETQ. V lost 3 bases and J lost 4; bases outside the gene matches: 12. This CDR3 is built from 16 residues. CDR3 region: CASSSSTGDYGYGYTF. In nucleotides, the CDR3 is TGCGCCAGCAGCTCGAGCACAGGGGATTATGGCTATGGCTACACCTTC.

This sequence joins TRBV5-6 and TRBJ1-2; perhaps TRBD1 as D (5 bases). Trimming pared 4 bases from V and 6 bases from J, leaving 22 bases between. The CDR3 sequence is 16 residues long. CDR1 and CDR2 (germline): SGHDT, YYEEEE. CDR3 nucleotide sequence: TGTGCCAGCAGCCTCTCGGGGGTCAGACCCCTGGATGGCTACACCTTC. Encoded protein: CASSLSGVRPLDGYTF.

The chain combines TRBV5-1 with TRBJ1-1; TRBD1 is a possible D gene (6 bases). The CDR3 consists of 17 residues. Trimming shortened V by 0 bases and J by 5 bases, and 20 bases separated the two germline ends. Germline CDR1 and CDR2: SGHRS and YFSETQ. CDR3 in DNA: TGCGCCAGCAGCTTGGGTGAGATCAAGGACAGAAAGACTGAAGCTTTCTTT. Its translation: CASSLGEIKDRKTEAFF. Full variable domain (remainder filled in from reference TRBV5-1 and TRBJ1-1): KAGVTQTPRYLIKTRGQQVTLSCSPISGHRSVSWYQQTPGQGLQFLFEYFSETQRNKGNFPGRFSGRQFSNSRSEMNVSTLELGDSALYLCASSLGEIKDRKTEAFFGQGTRLTVV.

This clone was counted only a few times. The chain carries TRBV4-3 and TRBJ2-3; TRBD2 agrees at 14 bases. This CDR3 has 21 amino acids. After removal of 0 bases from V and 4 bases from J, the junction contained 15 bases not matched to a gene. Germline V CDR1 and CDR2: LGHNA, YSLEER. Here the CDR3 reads CASSQDIVSMGLAGAADTQYF. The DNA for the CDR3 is TGCGCCAGCAGCCAAGATATCGTCAGCATGGGACTAGCGGGAGCGGCAGATACGCAGTATTTT.

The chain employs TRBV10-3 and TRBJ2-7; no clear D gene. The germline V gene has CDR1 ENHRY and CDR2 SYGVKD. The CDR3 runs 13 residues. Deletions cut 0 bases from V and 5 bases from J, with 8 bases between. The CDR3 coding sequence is TGTGCCATCAGTGAGTCTTGGAGAGACGAGCAGTACTTC. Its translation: CAISESWRDEQYF.

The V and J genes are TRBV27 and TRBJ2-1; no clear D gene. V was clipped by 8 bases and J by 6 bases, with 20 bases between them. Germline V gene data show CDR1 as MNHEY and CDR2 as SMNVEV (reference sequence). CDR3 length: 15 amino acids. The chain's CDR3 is CASLPNGILGNEQFF. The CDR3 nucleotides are TGTGCCAGCCTCCCGAACGGTATCCTCGGCAATGAGCAGTTCTTC.

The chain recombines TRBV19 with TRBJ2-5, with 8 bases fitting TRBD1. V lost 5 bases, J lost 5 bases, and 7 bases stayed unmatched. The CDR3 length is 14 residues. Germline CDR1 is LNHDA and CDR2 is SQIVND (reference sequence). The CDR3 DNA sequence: TGTGCCAGTAGTTCTTCCAGGGGGCGGGAGACCCAGTACTTC. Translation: CASSSSRGRETQYF.

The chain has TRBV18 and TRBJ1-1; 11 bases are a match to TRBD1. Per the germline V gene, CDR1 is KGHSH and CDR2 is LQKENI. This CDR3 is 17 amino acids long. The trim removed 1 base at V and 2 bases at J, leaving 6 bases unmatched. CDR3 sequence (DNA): TGTGCCAGCTCACCACGGACAGGGGGCTGGGCCAACACTGAAGCTTTCTTT. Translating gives CASSPRTGGWANTEAFF. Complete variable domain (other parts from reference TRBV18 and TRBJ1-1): NAGVMQNPRHLVRRRGQEARLRCSPMKGHSHVYWYRQLPEEGLKFMVYLQKENIIDESGMPKERFSAEFPKEGPSILRIQQVVRGDSAAYFCASSPRTGGWANTEAFFGQGTRLTVV.

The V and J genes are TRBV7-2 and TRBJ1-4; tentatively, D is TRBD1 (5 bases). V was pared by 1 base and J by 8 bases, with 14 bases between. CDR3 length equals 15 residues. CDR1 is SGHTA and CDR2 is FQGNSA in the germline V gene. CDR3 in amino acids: CASSLGIRAGEKLFF. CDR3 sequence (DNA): TGTGCCAGCAGCTTAGGAATTCGGGCAGGGGAAAAACTGTTTTTT.

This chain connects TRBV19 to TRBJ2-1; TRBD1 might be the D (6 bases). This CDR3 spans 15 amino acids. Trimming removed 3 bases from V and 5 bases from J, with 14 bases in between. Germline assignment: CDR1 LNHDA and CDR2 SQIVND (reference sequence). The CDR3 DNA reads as TGTGCCAGTAGTATGACGACAGGCCTCAACAATGAGCAGTTCTTC. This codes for CASSMTTGLNNEQFF.

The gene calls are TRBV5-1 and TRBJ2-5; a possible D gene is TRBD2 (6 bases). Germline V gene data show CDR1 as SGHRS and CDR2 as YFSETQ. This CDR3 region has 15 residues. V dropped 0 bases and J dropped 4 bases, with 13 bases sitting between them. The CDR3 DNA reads TGCGCCAGCAGCTTGGCGGACGGGAGAACAGAGACCCAGTACTTC. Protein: CASSLADGRTETQYF.

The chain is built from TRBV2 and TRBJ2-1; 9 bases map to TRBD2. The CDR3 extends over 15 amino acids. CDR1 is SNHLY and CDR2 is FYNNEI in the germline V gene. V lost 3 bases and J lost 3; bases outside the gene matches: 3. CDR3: CASSEAGGVYNEQFF. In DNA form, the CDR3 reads TGTGCCAGCAGTGAGGCGGGAGGGGTCTACAATGAGCAGTTCTTC.

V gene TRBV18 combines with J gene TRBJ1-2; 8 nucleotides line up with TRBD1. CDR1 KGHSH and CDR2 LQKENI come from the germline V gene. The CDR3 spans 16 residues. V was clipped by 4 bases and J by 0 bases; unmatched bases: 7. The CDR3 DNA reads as TGTGCCAGCTCACTATACGGGACAGGCTCTAACTATGGCTACACCTTC. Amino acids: CASSLYGTGSNYGYTF.